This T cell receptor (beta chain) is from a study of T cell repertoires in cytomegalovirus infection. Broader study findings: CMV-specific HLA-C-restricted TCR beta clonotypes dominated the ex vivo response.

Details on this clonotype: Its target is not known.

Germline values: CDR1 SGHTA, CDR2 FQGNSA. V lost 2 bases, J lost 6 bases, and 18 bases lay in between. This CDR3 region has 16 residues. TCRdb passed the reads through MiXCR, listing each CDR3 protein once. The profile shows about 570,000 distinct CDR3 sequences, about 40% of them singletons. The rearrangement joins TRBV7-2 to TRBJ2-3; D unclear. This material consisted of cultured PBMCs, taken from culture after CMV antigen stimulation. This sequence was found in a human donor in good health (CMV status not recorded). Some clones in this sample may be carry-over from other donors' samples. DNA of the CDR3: TGTGCCAGCAGCTTAATCCCCTCTCCCGTGATGGATACGCAGTATTTT. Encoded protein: CASSLIPSPVMDTQYF.